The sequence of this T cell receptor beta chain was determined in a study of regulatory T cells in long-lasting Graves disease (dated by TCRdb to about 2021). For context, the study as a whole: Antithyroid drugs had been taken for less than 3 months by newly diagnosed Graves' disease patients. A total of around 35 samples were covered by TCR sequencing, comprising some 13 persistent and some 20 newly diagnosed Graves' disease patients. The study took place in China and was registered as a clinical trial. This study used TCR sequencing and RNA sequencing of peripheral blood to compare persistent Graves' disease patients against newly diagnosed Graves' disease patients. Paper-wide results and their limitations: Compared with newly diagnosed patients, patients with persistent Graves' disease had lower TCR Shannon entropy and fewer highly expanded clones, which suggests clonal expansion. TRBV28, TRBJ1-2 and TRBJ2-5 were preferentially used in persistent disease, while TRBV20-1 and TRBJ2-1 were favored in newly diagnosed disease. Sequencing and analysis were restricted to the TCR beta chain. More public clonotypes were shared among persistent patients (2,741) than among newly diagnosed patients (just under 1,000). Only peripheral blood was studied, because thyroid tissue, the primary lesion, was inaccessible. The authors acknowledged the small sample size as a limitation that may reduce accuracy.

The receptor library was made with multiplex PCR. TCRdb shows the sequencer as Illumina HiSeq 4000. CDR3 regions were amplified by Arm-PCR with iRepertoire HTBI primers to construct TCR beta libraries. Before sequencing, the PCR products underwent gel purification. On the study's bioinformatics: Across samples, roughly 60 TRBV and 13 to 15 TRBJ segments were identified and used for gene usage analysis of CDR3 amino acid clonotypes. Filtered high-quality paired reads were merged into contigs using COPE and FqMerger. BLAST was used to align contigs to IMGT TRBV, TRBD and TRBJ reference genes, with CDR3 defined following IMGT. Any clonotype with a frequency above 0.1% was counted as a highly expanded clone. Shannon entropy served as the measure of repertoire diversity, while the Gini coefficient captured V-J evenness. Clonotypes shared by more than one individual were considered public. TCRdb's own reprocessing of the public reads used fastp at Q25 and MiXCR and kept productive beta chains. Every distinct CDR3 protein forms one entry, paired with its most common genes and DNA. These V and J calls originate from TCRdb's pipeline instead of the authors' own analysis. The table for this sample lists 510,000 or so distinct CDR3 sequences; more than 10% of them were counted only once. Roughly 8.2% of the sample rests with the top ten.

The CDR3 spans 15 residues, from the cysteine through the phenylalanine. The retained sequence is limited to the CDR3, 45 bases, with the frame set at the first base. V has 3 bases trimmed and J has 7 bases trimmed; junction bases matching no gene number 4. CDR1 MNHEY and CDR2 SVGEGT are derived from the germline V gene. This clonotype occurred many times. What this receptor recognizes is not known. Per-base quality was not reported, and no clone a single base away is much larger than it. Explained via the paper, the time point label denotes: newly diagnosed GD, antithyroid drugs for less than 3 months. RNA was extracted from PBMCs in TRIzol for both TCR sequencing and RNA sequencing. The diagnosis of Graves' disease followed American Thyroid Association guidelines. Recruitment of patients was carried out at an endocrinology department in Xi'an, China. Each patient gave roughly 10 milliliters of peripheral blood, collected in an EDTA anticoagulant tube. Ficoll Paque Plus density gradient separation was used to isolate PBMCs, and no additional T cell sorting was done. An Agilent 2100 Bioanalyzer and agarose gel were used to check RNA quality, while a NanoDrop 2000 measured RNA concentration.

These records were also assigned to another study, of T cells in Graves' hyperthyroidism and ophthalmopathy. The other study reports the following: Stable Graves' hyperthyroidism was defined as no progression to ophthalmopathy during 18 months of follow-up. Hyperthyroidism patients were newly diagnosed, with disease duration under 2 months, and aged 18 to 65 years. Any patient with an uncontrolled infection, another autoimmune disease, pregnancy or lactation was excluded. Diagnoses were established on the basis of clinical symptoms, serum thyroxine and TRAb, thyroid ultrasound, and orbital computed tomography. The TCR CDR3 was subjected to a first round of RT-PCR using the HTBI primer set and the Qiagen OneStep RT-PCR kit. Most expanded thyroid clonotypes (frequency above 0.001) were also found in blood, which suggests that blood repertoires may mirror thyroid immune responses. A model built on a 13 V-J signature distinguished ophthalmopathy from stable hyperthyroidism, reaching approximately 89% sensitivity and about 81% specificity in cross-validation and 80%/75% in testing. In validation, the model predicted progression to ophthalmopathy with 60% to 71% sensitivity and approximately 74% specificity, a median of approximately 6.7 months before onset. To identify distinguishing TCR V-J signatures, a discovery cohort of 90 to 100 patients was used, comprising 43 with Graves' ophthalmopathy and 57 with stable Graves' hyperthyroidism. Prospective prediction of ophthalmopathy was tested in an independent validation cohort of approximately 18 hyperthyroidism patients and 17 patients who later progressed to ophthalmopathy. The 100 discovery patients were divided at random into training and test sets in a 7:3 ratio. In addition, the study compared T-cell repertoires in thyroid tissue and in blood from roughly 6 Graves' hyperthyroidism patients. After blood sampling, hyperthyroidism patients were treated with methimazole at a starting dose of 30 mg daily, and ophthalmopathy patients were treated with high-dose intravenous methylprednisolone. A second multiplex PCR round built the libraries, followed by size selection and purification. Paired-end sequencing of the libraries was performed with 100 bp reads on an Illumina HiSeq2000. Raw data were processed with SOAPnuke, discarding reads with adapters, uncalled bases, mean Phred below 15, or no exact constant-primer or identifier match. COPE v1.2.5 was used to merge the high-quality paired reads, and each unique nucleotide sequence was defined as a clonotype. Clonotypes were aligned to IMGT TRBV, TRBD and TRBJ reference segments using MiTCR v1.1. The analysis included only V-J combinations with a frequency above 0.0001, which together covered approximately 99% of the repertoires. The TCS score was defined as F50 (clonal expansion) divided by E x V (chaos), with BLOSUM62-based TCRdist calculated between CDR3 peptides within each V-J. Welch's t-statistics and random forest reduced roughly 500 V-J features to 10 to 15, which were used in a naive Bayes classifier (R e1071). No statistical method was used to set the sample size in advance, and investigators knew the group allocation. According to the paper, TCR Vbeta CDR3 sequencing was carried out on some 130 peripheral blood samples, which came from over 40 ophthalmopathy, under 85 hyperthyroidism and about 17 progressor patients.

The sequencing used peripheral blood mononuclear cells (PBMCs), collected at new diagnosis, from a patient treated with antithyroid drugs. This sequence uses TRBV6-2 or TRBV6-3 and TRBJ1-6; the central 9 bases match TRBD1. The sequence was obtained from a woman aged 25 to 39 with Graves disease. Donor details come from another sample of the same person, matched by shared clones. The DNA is TGTGCCAGCAGTTATTTGACAGGGGGGAATTCACCCCTCCACTTT. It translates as CASSYLTGGNSPLHF.